This is a list of T cell receptor beta chains from one sample in a study of blood T cell repertoires in COVID-19. Clones were read by immunoSEQ multiplex PCR, and TCRdb kept only the in-frame ones, dropping some. The data contain approximately 280,000 clones, 75% to 90% of them singletons. The sample taken for sequencing was PBMCs or T cells enriched from blood (not recorded which). These receptors were obtained from a woman aged 45-60 years who had recovered from COVID-19. The CDR3 runs from the conserved cysteine through the conserved F or W.

length	J	V	CDR3
16	TRBJ2-3	TRBV5-4	CASSLGFSAPGDTQYF
14	TRBJ2-5	TRBV19	CATAGTSGQETQYF
14	TRBJ1-2	TRBV21-1	CASSKAAGVYGYTF
14	TRBJ2-2	TRBV24-1	CATSDSGGGGELFF
13	TRBJ1-1	TRBV5-8	CASSPRAGTEAFF
14	TRBJ2-1	TRBV10-3	CAISPGLADNEQFF
16	TRBJ2-7	TRBV11-3	CASSLDGDSSLYEQYF
14	TRBJ1-2	TRBV30	CAWSGVTTNYGYTF
14	TRBJ1-5	TRBV30	CAWSVGNRDQPQHF
14	TRBJ1-1	TRBV2	CASNIQGENTEAFF
16	TRBJ1-1	TRBV27	CASWGGQGRGNTEAFF
20	TRBJ2-2	TRBV7-3	CASSKPGLAGGQLNTGELFF
13	TRBJ1-2	TRBV3-1/TRBV3-2	CASSFGGSYGYTF
13	TRBJ2-4	TRBV19	CASSALDRVLFHF
14	TRBJ2-7	TRBV27	CASSLWAGAYEQYF
14	TRBJ1-4	TRBV7-2	CASSFTGNNEKLFF
14	TRBJ2-1	TRBV27	CASSKTGTYNEQFF
15	TRBJ1-4	TRBV7-3	CASSPSGNRGEKLFF
14	TRBJ2-5	TRBV5-5	CASSFLAGGETQYF
13	TRBJ2-3	TRBV4-1	CATGGLAADTQYF
17	TRBJ2-5	TRBV5-1	CASRAFGTGPYQETQYF
13	TRBJ1-5	TRBV10-2	CASTEENNQPQHF
13	TRBJ1-1	TRBV14	CASSQVPRGRAFF
19	TRBJ1-6	TRBV3-1/TRBV3-2	CASSQSRAGMVPYNSPLHF
15	TRBJ2-1	TRBV5-1	CASSLEQVVYNEQFF
12	TRBJ1-1	TRBV6-5	CASSDRNTEAFF
15	TRBJ2-1	TRBV4-3	CASSQVGTDYNEQFF
12	TRBJ2-3	TRBV5-1	CASSLTTGKRDF
13	TRBJ2-5	TRBV7-2	CASSWGLGETQYF
13	TRBJ2-7	TRBV18	CASSLGGSYEQYF
14	TRBJ2-7	TRBV6-5	CASSMNRGSYEQYF